The 20 T cell receptor beta chains given below trace back to one sample, sequenced in a study of brain T cells in children with intractable seizures. TCRdb's table, derived via immunoSEQ multiplex PCR, lists solely in-frame clones and lacks some. There are some 76,000 clones in the sample; about 92% occur only once, and over 1.5% lies in the top ten. The specimen was peripheral blood, collected at surgery. These receptors all stem from a boy in the first two years of life with tuberous sclerosis and intractable seizures.

J is TRBJ2-3 and V is TRBV7-9; perhaps TRBD1 as D (6 bases). The V end was cut by 2 bases, the J end by 3 bases, with 18 bases between. Germline CDR1 is SEHNR and CDR2 is FQNEAQ (reference sequence). The CDR3 length is 17 residues. The CDR3 nucleotides read TGTGCCAGCAGCTTACCAGGGGAAGTAACAGGGACAGATACGCAGTATTTT. Translated, it gives CASSLPGEVTGTDTQYF.

The chain joins TRBV2 to TRBJ2-1, with D perhaps being TRBD1 or TRBD2 (7 bases each). Looked up from germline, CDR1 is SNHLY and CDR2 is FYNNEI. V lost 11 bases and J 0 bases, leaving 17 bases between the germline ends. The CDR3 contains 15 residues. The chain's CDR3 is CALRGGGPSYNEQFF. The CDR3 nucleotides read TGTGCCCTCAGGGGAGGGGGCCCCTCCTACAATGAGCAGTTCTTC.

The chain links TRBV28 to TRBJ2-7; D may match TRBD1 or TRBD2 (5 bases each). The germline CDR1 and CDR2 sequences are MDHEN and SYDVKM. Trimming took 2 bases from V and 1 from J, leaving 9 bases between them. This CDR3 contains 14 residues. CDR3 sequence reads: CASSLGGRSYEQYF. In DNA, the CDR3 is TGTGCCAGCAGTTTAGGGGGTAGATCCTACGAGCAGTACTTC.

The CDR3 sequence is CASSPYQGANVLTF. The CDR3 DNA reads as TGTGCCAGCTCACCTTACCAGGGGGCCAACGTCCTGACTTTC. The chain employs TRBV18 and TRBJ2-6, with D unclear. The CDR3 is made up of 14 amino acids. Germline CDR1 and CDR2: KGHSH and LQKENI. The V gene lost 3 bases and the J gene lost 4 bases, with 7 bases spanning the gap.

The CDR3 reads CASSLSGGLTGELFF. CDR3 coding DNA: TGTGCCAGCAGCTTATCCGGGGGGTTGACCGGGGAGCTGTTTTTT. This chain connects TRBV7-2 to TRBJ2-2, with 7 bases that match TRBD2. The ends lost 2 bases at V and 5 bases at J; junction bases unmatched: 5. This CDR3 has 15 amino acids. The germline gives CDR1 SGHTA, CDR2 FQGNSA.

This clone was found once. The chain has TRBV21-1 and TRBJ2-3; TRBD1 reflects the table's D call only, with no check against the DNA. TRBV21-1 is flagged as a pseudogene. The CDR3 has 23 residues. The CDR3 nucleotides are TGTGCCAGCAGCACTCAACCCTCCCTCGGCCGGGACAGGGGGGGAGAGGGCACAGATACGCAGTATTTT. Its protein product is CASSTQPSLGRDRGGEGTDTQYF.

V and J are TRBV5-6 and TRBJ2-7; tentatively, D is TRBD1 or TRBD2 (5 bases each). Germline V gives CDR1 SGHDT, CDR2 YYEEEE. CDR3 size: 15 residues. V dropped 1 base and J dropped 5 bases, with 16 bases sitting between them. The CDR3 DNA is TGTGCCAGCAGCTTGAGGGGACCTACTACGCACGAGCAGTACTTC. Protein sequence: CASSLRGPTTHEQYF.

The chain couples TRBV9 to TRBJ2-1; D is unresolved. The ends were cut back, 7 bases at V and 0 bases at J, with 11 bases in the middle. The CDR3 is 14 amino acids. The germline V gene has CDR1 SGDLS and CDR2 YYNGEE. CDR3 sequence (DNA): TGTGCCAGCGGTCCGTCACACTCCTACAATGAGCAGTTCTTC. This codes for CASGPSHSYNEQFF.

The chain has TRBV24-1 and TRBJ2-3; D unresolved. Germline V gene lookup returns CDR1 KGHDR and CDR2 SFDVKD. The CDR3 is made up of 12 amino acids. The V gene lost 6 bases and the J gene lost 9 bases, with 12 bases spanning the gap. In DNA, the CDR3 is TGTGCCACCAGTAATAAGGGTTCGACGCAGTATTTT. It is translated as CATSNKGSTQYF.

V is TRBV27 and J is TRBJ2-7, with 9 bases that match TRBD1. After removal of 3 bases from V and 6 bases from J, the junction contained 0 bases not matched to a gene. This CDR3 is 12 amino acids long. CDR1 is MNHEY and CDR2 is SMNVEV in the germline V gene (reference sequence). In DNA form, the CDR3 reads TGTGCCAGCAGTTTGACAGGGGGCGAGCAGTACTTC. This sequence encodes CASSLTGGEQYF.

V gene TRBV7-9 combines with J gene TRBJ1-1; 7 bases map to TRBD1. This CDR3 has 15 amino acids. Germline values: CDR1 SEHNR, CDR2 FQNEAQ (reference sequence). Germline trimming cut 3 bases from V and 4 bases from J; bases unmatched to any gene: 8. The CDR3 region has the DNA TGTGCCAGCAGCTTGGACAACAGGGGACCCACTGAAGCTTTCTTT. Its translation: CASSLDNRGPTEAFF.

This clone has a handful of counts. The V gene is TRBV6-1, the J gene TRBJ1-1; the D gene is possibly TRBD1 (5 bases). CDR1 MNHNS and CDR2 SASEGT come from the germline V gene. V was clipped by 2 bases and J by 0 bases, with 10 bases between them. The CDR3 consists of 15 residues. The DNA of the CDR3 is TGTGCCAGCAGTGAAATAGACAGATTGAACACTGAAGCTTTCTTT. It yields the protein CASSEIDRLNTEAFF.

This clone was detected once. The chain uses TRBV9 and TRBJ2-5; TRBD2 is a possible D gene (5 bases). V was clipped by 0 bases and J by 4 bases, with 13 bases between them. The V gene's germline CDR1 is SGDLS and CDR2 YYNGEE. This CDR3 is built from 15 residues. The CDR3 spells CASSVGVNSVETQYF. In DNA form, the CDR3 reads TGTGCCAGCAGCGTAGGGGTGAATAGCGTAGAGACCCAGTACTTC.

This chain connects TRBV6-6 to TRBJ1-2; 9 nucleotides match TRBD1. The CDR3 has 13 residues. V dropped 8 bases and J dropped 5; count of bases not matched to a gene: 6. Germline CDR1 reads MNHNY; CDR2 reads SVGAGI (reference sequence). The CDR3 is CASGPGTGYGYTF. CDR3 DNA sequence: TGTGCCAGCGGGCCCGGGACAGGGTATGGCTACACCTTC.

The CDR3 sequence: CASSLNPRDTQYF. CDR3 in DNA: TGTGCCAGCAGCTTAAATCCCCGAGATACGCAGTATTTT. The chain links TRBV7-3 to TRBJ2-3; D is unresolved. The germline V gene encodes CDR1 SGHTA and CDR2 FQGTGA. The CDR3 contains 13 residues. Trimming took off 1 base at V and 5 bases at J, with 7 bases between the two ends.

This chain joins TRBV7-9 and TRBJ2-5, with no clear D. The CDR3 runs to 13 residues. Per germline, CDR1 SEHNR and CDR2 FQNEAQ (reference sequence). V gave up 3 bases and J gave up 5 bases, with 10 bases separating them. The CDR3 region has the DNA TGTGCCAGCAGCTTCCGGACCGTGGAGACCCAGTACTTC. This encodes CASSFRTVETQYF.

This chain links TRBV19 with TRBJ1-2, with D possibly matching TRBD1 (6 bases). This CDR3 contains 14 residues. Between the trimmed V and J ends, which lost 3 bases and 4 bases, there was a span of 12 bases. From germline, CDR1 is LNHDA and CDR2 SQIVND (reference sequence). CDR3 sequence: CASSISRGGYGYTF. The CDR3, as DNA: TGTGCCAGTAGTATTTCCAGGGGAGGCTATGGCTACACCTTC.

The chain recombines TRBV5-6 with TRBJ2-6; 9 bases are a match to TRBD2. V shed 0 bases, J shed 3 bases, and the junction held 4 bases outside the gene matches. The CDR3 has 17 residues. In germline, CDR1 is SGHDT, CDR2 YYEEEE. The CDR3 DNA reads TGTGCCAGCAGCTTGGTAGCGGGAGTGGTTGGGGCCAACGTCCTGACTTTC. Residues: CASSLVAGVVGANVLTF.

The genes are TRBV29-1 and TRBJ2-1, with unresolved D. The germline gives CDR1 SQVTM, CDR2 ANQGSEA. Trimming pared 0 bases from V and 0 bases from J, leaving 6 bases between. The CDR3 spans 14 residues. The CDR3 DNA follows: TGCAGCGTTGAAGACTCCTACTCCTACAATGAGCAGTTCTTC. This sequence encodes CSVEDSYSYNEQFF.

The V call is TRBV7-8, the J call TRBJ1-5, with a weak D call TRBD1 (6 bases). Germline V gene sequence: CDR1 SGHVS, CDR2 FQNEAQ. CDR3 length: 14 amino acids. Deletions cut 5 bases from V and 3 bases from J, with 11 bases between. DNA for the CDR3: TGTGCCAGCAGCGTTGACAGGTCCAATCAGCCCCAGCATTTT. Amino acid sequence: CASSVDRSNQPQHF.